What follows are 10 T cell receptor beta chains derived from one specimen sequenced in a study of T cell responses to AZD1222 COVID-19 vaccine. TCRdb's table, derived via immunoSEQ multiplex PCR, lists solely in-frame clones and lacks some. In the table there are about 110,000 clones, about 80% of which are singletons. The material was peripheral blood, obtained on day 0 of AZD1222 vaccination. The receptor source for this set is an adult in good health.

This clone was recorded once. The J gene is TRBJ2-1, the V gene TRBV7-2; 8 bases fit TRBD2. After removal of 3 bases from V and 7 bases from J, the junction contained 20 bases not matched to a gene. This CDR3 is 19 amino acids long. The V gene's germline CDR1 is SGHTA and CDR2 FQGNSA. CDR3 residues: CASSFRGQRLAGTTNEQFF. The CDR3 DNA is TGTGCCAGCAGCTTTAGGGGACAAAGGTTAGCGGGGACGACTAATGAGCAGTTCTTC.

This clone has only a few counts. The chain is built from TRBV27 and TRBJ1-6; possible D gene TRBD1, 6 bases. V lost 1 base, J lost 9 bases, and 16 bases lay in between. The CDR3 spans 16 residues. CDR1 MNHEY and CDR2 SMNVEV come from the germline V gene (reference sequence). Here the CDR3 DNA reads TGTGCCAGCAGTTTATTCGGGTGGGACAAGGGTTCACCCCTCCACTTT. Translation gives CASSLFGWDKGSPLHF.

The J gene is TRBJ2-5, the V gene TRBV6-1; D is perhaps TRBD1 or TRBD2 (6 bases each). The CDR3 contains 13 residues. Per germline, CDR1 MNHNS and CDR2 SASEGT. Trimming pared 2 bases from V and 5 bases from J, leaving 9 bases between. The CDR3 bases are TGTGCCAGCAGTGAACAAGGGGGGGAGACCCAGTACTTC. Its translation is CASSEQGGETQYF.

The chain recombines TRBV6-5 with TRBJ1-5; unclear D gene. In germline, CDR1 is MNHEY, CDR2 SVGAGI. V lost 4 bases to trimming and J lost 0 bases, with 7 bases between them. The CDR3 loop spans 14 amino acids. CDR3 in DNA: TGTGCCAGCAGTTCCACGAATAGCAATCAGCCCCAGCATTTT. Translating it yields CASSSTNSNQPQHF.

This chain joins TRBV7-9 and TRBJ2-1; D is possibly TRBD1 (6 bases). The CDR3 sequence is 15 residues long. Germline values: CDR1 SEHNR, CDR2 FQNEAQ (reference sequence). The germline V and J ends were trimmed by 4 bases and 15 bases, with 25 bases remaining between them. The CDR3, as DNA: TGTGCCAGCAGCTCACAACCGCCACGACAGGCATTGCTGTTCTTC. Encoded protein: CASSSQPPRQALLFF.

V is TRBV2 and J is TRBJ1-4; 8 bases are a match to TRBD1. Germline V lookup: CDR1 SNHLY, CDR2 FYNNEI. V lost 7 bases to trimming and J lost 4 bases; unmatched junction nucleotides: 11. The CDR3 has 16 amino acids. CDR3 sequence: CASKGQGAQINEKLFF. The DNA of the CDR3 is TGTGCCAGCAAAGGGCAGGGGGCGCAGATTAATGAAAAACTGTTTTTT.

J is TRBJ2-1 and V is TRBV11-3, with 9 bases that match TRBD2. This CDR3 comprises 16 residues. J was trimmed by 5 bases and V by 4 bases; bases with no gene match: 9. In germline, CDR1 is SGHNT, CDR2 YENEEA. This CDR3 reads CASSSSSGRDNNEQFF. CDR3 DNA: TGTGCCAGCAGCTCAAGTAGCGGGAGAGACAACAATGAGCAGTTCTTC.

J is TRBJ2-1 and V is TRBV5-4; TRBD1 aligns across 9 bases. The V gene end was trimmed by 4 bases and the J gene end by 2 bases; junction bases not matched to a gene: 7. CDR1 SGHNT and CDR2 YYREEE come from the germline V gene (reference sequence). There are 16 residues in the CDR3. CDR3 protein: CASSRIQGATYNEQFF. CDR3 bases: TGTGCCAGCAGCAGAATACAGGGGGCAACCTACAATGAGCAGTTCTTC.

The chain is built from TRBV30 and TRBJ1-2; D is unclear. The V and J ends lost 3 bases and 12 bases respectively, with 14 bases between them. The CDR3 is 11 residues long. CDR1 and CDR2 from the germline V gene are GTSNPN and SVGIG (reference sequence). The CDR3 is CAWRVSRRNTF. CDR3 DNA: TGTGCCTGGAGAGTTTCGAGACGGAACACCTTC.

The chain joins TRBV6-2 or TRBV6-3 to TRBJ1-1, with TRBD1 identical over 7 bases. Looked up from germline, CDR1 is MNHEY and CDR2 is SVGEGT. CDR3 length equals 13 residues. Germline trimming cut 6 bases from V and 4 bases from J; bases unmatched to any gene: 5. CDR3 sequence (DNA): TGTGCCAGCAGCCGAAACAGGGGCACTGAAGCTTTCTTT. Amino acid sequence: CASSRNRGTEAFF.